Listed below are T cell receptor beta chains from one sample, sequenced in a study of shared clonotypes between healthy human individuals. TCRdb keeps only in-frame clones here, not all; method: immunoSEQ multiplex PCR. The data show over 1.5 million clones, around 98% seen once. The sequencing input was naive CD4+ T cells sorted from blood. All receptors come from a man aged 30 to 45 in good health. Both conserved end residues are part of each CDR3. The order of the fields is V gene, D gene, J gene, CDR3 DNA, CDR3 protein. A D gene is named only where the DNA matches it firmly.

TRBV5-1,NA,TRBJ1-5,TGCGCCAGCAGCTTGGGCCCTACCCAAGTTGGGCAGCCCCAGCATTTT,CASSLGPTQVGQPQHF
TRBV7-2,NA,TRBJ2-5,TGTGCCAGCAGCTTAGGGGGCAGGGTGGAGACCCAGTACTTC,CASSLGGRVETQYF
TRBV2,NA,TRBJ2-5,TGTGCCAGCACGCCGGGTACCCAAGAGACCCAGTACTTC,CASTPGTQETQYF
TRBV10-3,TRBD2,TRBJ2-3,TGTGCCATCAGGGATAGCGGGAGGGGAGATACGCAGTATTTT,CAIRDSGRGDTQYF
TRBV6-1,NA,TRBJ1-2,TGTGCCAGCAGTCTAGGGGCCCTGGAGGGCTATGGCTACACCTTC,CASSLGALEGYGYTF
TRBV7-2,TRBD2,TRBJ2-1,TGTGCCAGCAGCTTAGCAGGGCGGGAGGGATACAATGAGCAGTTCTTC,CASSLAGREGYNEQFF
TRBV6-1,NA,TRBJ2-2,TGTGCCAGCAGTGAAGCCTGGAACACCGGGGAGCTGTTTTTT,CASSEAWNTGELFF
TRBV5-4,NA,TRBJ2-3,TGTGCCAGCAGCGACCCCACAGATACGCAGTATTTT,CASSDPTDTQYF
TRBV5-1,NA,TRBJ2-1,TGCGCCAGCAGCTTGGTCGTGGGAGCGGGCTCCTACAATGAGCAGTTCTTC,CASSLVVGAGSYNEQFF
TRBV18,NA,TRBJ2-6,TGTGCCAGCTCACCTGACCAGATCTCTGGGGCCAACGTCCTGACTTTC,CASSPDQISGANVLTF
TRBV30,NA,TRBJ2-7,TGTGCCTGGAGCGGACTTTACGAGCAGTACTTC,CAWSGLYEQYF
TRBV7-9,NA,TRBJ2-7,TGTGCCAGCAGCTTAGGGCCGGGGGAGCAGTACTTC,CASSLGPGEQYF
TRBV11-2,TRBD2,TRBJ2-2,TGTGCCAGCAGCTTATACGTAGCGGGAGGGAACACCGGGGAGCTGTTTTTT,CASSLYVAGGNTGELFF
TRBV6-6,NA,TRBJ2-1,TGTGCCAGCAAAAATGGGGACTCCTACAATGAGCAGTTCTTC,CASKNGDSYNEQFF
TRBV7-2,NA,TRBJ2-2,TGTGCCAGCAGCGTCCGACCCACCGGGCTAGCATTGAACACCGGGGAGCTGTTTTTT,CASSVRPTGLALNTGELFF
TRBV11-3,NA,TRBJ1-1,TGTGCCAGCAGCTTATGGGCCTTCAGGCAGCGGAACACTGAAGCTTTCTTT,CASSLWAFRQRNTEAFF
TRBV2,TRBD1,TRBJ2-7,TGTGCCAGCAGTCCCGGGGACAGCTACTACGAGCAGTACTTC,CASSPGDSYYEQYF
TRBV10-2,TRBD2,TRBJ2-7,TGCGCCAGCAGCCGGACTAGCGGGAGGGCCGTCGGCTACGAGCAGTACTTC,CASSRTSGRAVGYEQYF
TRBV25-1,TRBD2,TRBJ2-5,TGTGCCAGCAGTGATTCCGGGACTAGCGGGAGAAGCCAGTACTTC,CASSDSGTSGRSQYF
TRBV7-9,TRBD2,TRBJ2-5,TGTGCCAGCAGCCCCTTTAGCGGGGAGACCCAGTACTTC,CASSPFSGETQYF
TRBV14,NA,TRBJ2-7,TGTGCCAGCAGCCTGGCCCCCAGCCCCTACGAGCAGTACTTC,CASSLAPSPYEQYF